Below, 28 T cell receptor beta chains from the same sample are listed, as sequenced in a study of shared clonotypes between healthy human individuals. The method was immunoSEQ multiplex PCR; TCRdb's version includes in-frame clones alone and lacks a portion of them. Seen here are about 450,000 clones, approximately 79% observed once, and the top ten hold around 12%. Material: PBMCs. The receptor source for this set is a woman aged 40-49 years in good health. Some clones in this sample may be carry-over from other donors' samples.

The chain links TRBV19 to TRBJ1-1; weak D call: TRBD1 (6 bases). In germline, CDR1 is LNHDA, CDR2 SQIVND (reference sequence). The CDR3 totals 15 residues. V lost 5 bases to trimming and J lost 4 bases, with 17 bases between them. In DNA, the CDR3 is TGTGCCAGTAGTGAAAGGGGGTTGGGGAGCACTGAAGCTTTCTTT. It codes for CASSERGLGSTEAFF.

This chain uses TRBV28 with TRBJ1-2, with a possible D match to TRBD1 (5 bases). The V end was cut by 4 bases, the J end by 4 bases, with 16 bases between. Germline CDR1 MDHEN, CDR2 SYDVKM. This CDR3 comprises 15 residues. CDR3 protein: CASSSPGTTSYGYTF. CDR3 nucleotides: TGTGCCAGCAGTTCCCCCGGGACTACTTCCTATGGCTACACCTTC.

This clone has ten or more counts. The J gene is TRBJ1-2, the V gene TRBV9; D is unclear. Germline CDR1 is SGDLS and CDR2 is YYNGEE. This CDR3 comprises 14 residues. V was cut by 4 bases and J by 1 base, with 11 bases left in between. The CDR3 reads CASSSKSGNYGYTF. Written as DNA, the CDR3 is TGTGCCAGCAGCTCCAAGTCTGGTAACTATGGCTACACCTTC.

This clone was recorded only once. The J gene is TRBJ2-7, the V gene TRBV4-1; 10 bases are a match to TRBD1. The CDR3 is 15 amino acids. V shed 6 bases and J 2 bases; nucleotides not matched to a gene: 7. From germline, CDR1 is MGHRA and CDR2 YSYEKL. DNA for the CDR3: TGCGCCAGCAGTTATACGGGACAGGGGACCTACGAGCAGTACTTC. Residues: CASSYTGQGTYEQYF.

This chain uses TRBV7-9 with TRBJ2-5; no clear D. The V and J ends lost 5 bases and 4 bases respectively, with 11 bases between them. Germline values: CDR1 SEHNR, CDR2 FQNEAQ (reference sequence). This CDR3 is 13 amino acids long. CDR3 coding DNA: TGTGCCAGCAGCCACCCAGTCCCAGAGACCCAGTACTTC. Its translation is CASSHPVPETQYF.

The V and J genes are TRBV15 and TRBJ2-3, with D possibly matching TRBD2 (6 bases). The germline V and J ends were trimmed by 1 base and 3 bases, with 17 bases remaining between them. CDR3 length equals 17 residues. The germline CDR1 and CDR2 sequences are LNHNV and YYDKDF (reference sequence). CDR3 nucleotide sequence: TGTGCCACCAGCAGAGCATTAAGTGGGGACTCAACAGATACGCAGTATTTT. It is translated as CATSRALSGDSTDTQYF.

The rearrangement joins TRBV28 to TRBJ2-7; D not certain. Germline assignment: CDR1 MDHEN and CDR2 SYDVKM. The CDR3 length is 11 residues. The V end was cut by 4 bases, the J end by 7 bases, with 8 bases between. The CDR3 nucleotides read TGTGCCAGCAGTTCGGCACGGGAGCAGTACTTC. It codes for CASSSAREQYF.

The chain uses TRBV11-2 and TRBJ2-7; D is unresolved. The CDR3 covers 15 residues. V lost 1 base and J lost 2, with 12 bases in between. The germline CDR1 and CDR2 sequences are SGHAT and FQNNGV. The chain's CDR3 is CASSLAWASPYEQYF. Here the CDR3 DNA reads TGTGCCAGCAGCTTAGCTTGGGCCAGTCCCTACGAGCAGTACTTC.

The sample holds many counts of this clone. The chain employs TRBV5-1 and TRBJ1-2, with D unresolved. V was shortened by 0 bases and J by 8 bases, with 14 bases between the two germline ends. Germline V CDR1 and CDR2: SGHRS, YFSETQ. CDR3 length: 14 residues. The CDR3 loop is CASSLAGALRGYTF. CDR3 nucleotide sequence: TGCGCCAGCAGCTTGGCCGGAGCCCTTAGGGGCTACACCTTC. Based on the CDR3 plus reference TRBV5-1 and TRBJ1-2, the full variable domain is KAGVTQTPRYLIKTRGQQVTLSCSPISGHRSVSWYQQTPGQGLQFLFEYFSETQRNKGNFPGRFSGRQFSNSRSEMNVSTLELGDSALYLCASSLAGALRGYTFGSGTRLTVV.

The V call is TRBV28, the J call TRBJ2-7; 7 bases are a match to TRBD2. The CDR3 contains 15 residues. With 3 bases clipped from V and 6 bases from J, the junction kept 11 bases outside the gene matches. In germline, CDR1 is MDHEN, CDR2 SYDVKM. The CDR3 here is CASSLSGLGFSEQYF. CDR3 nucleotides: TGTGCCAGCAGTTTGTCCGGACTAGGGTTCAGCGAGCAGTACTTC.

This clone was recorded only once. With a much larger clone just one base away, this may be a read error. This chain links TRBV11-1 with TRBJ1-2; no firm D call. This CDR3 comprises 14 residues. V lost 1 base to trimming and J lost 0 bases, with 6 bases between them. Germline V gives CDR1 SGHAT, CDR2 FQDESV (reference sequence). The CDR3 bases are TGTGCCAGCAGCTTAGTAAGCTCTAACTATGGCTACACCTTC. Protein product: CASSLVSSNYGYTF.

CDR3 in DNA: TGTGCCAGCTCACCCCCAGGGGCCCCTGACACCGGGGAGCTGTTTTTT. Its protein product is CASSPPGAPDTGELFF. The chain joins TRBV18 to TRBJ2-2, with D maybe TRBD1 (6 bases). Germline CDR1 is KGHSH and CDR2 is LQKENI. The CDR3 loop spans 16 amino acids. Trimming took 3 bases from V and 3 from J, leaving 14 bases between them. The full variable domain, with the rest looked up from reference TRBV18 and TRBJ2-2, is NAGVMQNPRHLVRRRGQEARLRCSPMKGHSHVYWYRQLPEEGLKFMVYLQKENIIDESGMPKERFSAEFPKEGPSILRIQQVVRGDSAAYFCASSPPGAPDTGELFFGEGSRLTVL.

This sequence joins TRBV6-4 and TRBJ2-1; 11 nucleotides line up with TRBD1. Germline V gives CDR1 MRHNA, CDR2 SNTAGT. The CDR3 consists of 13 residues. The trim removed 8 bases at V and 9 bases at J, leaving 6 bases unmatched. The CDR3 spells CASGQGAKGEQFF. The CDR3 coding sequence is TGTGCCAGCGGACAGGGGGCGAAGGGTGAGCAGTTCTTC.

The chain joins TRBV28 to TRBJ1-1; the D is unclear. V gave up 6 bases and J gave up 1 base, with 12 bases separating them. The germline V gene has CDR1 MDHEN and CDR2 SYDVKM. The CDR3 is made up of 14 amino acids. The chain's CDR3 is CASSSAHSNTEAFF. In DNA form, the CDR3 reads TGTGCCAGCAGCTCGGCACACTCGAACACTGAAGCTTTCTTT. Together with reference TRBV28 and TRBJ1-1, the CDR3 gives the full variable domain: DVKVTQSSRYLVKRTGEKVFLECVQDMDHENMFWYRQDPGLGLRLIYFSYDVKMKEKGDIPEGYSVSREKKERFSLILESASTNQTSMYLCASSSAHSNTEAFFGQGTRLTVV.

This chain uses TRBV6-1 with TRBJ2-5; maybe TRBD2 (6 bases). The CDR3 loop spans 14 amino acids. CDR1 is MNHNS, CDR2 SASEGT, per germline. The ends were cut back, 4 bases at V and 1 base at J, with 10 bases in the middle. The CDR3 sequence is CASSALRGQETQYF. CDR3 sequence (DNA): TGTGCCAGCAGTGCTCTGCGGGGCCAAGAGACCCAGTACTTC.

The chain recombines TRBV4-2 with TRBJ2-1; D ambiguous. Looked up from germline, CDR1 is LGHNA and CDR2 is YNFKEQ. The CDR3 is 16 residues long. Trimming removed 0 bases at V and 4 bases at J, with 13 bases between. This chain's CDR3 is CASSQDHSVMYNEQFF. The CDR3 DNA reads TGTGCCAGCAGCCAAGATCACTCAGTTATGTACAATGAGCAGTTCTTC.

Only one count was recorded for this clone. V usage is TRBV19 and J usage is TRBJ1-2; 8 bases are a match to TRBD1. V was clipped by 3 bases and J by 8 bases; unmatched bases: 11. Germline V gene data show CDR1 as LNHDA and CDR2 as SQIVND (reference sequence). This CDR3 is 15 amino acids long. DNA of the CDR3: TGTGCCAGTAGTATGACGGGAGAGACAGGGGACGGCTACACCTTC. Translating it yields CASSMTGETGDGYTF.

This clone was observed a single time. The chain combines TRBV5-1 with TRBJ2-7; D not resolved. The CDR3 sequence is 15 residues long. Germline values: CDR1 SGHRS, CDR2 YFSETQ. Trimming took 1 base from V and 3 from J, leaving 14 bases between them. The CDR3: CASSLLGSTLYEQYF. For the CDR3, the DNA is TGCGCCAGCAGCTTGCTCGGCAGCACGCTCTACGAGCAGTACTTC.

The chain combines TRBV7-8 with TRBJ2-1; 10 bases fit TRBD2. V shed 10 bases, J shed 6 bases, and the junction held 12 bases outside the gene matches. The CDR3 spans 15 residues. Germline V gene data show CDR1 as SGHVS and CDR2 as FQNEAQ. The CDR3 DNA follows: TGTGCCACCAACCGGGGACTAGCGACCTCCAATGAGCAGTTCTTC. It specifies CATNRGLATSNEQFF.

This clone has just a few counts. In nucleotides, the CDR3 is TGCGCCAGCAGCTTGGAGGACAGGGGTGGTAATGAGCAGTTCTTC. Protein: CASSLEDRGGNEQFF. V gene TRBV5-1 combines with J gene TRBJ2-1; TRBD1 matches 9 bases. In germline, CDR1 is SGHRS, CDR2 YFSETQ. The CDR3 sequence is 15 residues long. Trimming took 0 bases from V and 7 from J; bases not matched to a gene: 5.

The chain uses TRBV18 and TRBJ1-1; TRBD1 is a possible D gene (5 bases). Germline-derived CDR1 and CDR2 are KGHSH and LQKENI. Trimming pared 3 bases from V and 4 bases from J, leaving 18 bases between. The CDR3 covers 16 residues. For the CDR3, the DNA is TGTGCCAGCTCACCGACAGATACCCTTGATAGCACTGAAGCTTTCTTT. Protein product: CASSPTDTLDSTEAFF.

The chain employs TRBV7-9 and TRBJ2-2; D is unresolved. The germline V and J ends were trimmed by 5 bases and 2 bases, with 0 bases remaining between them. The CDR3 has 11 residues. The germline V gene encodes CDR1 SEHNR and CDR2 FQNEAQ (reference sequence). Here the CDR3 DNA reads TGTGCCAGCAGCAACACCGGGGAGCTGTTTTTT. This sequence encodes CASSNTGELFF.

The sample holds one count of this clone. The sample carries other DNA sequences with the same CDR3. The gene calls are TRBV11-2 and TRBJ1-5; D not resolved. The V gene lost 5 bases and the J gene lost 4 bases, with 6 bases spanning the gap. Germline values: CDR1 SGHAT, CDR2 FQNNGV. This CDR3 contains 12 residues. In nucleotides, the CDR3 is TGTGCCAGCAGCCTCGATAATCAGCCCCAGCATTTT. Translation gives CASSLDNQPQHF.

There are many counts of this clone. The J gene is TRBJ2-7, the V gene TRBV7-6; 8 bases are shared with TRBD1. This CDR3 spans 16 amino acids. CDR1 and CDR2 from the germline V gene are SGHVS and FNYEAQ. After removal of 5 bases from V and 3 bases from J, the junction contained 12 bases not matched to a gene. CDR3 region: CASSPGQGGGVYEQYF. In nucleotides, the CDR3 is TGTGCCAGCAGCCCAGGACAGGGAGGAGGGGTCTACGAGCAGTACTTC.

The V and J genes are TRBV5-4 and TRBJ2-7; TRBD1 matches 11 bases. J lost 2 bases, V lost 4 bases, and 5 bases had no gene match. The CDR3 length is 15 residues. Germline lookup yields CDR1 SGHNT and CDR2 YYREEE (reference sequence). Here the CDR3 reads CASSGGTGGAYEQYF. The CDR3 DNA is TGTGCCAGCAGCGGGGGGACAGGGGGTGCCTACGAGCAGTACTTC.

The J gene is TRBJ2-1, the V gene TRBV9, with D possibly being TRBD2 (6 bases). V lost 0 bases and J 8 bases, leaving 18 bases between the germline ends. Per the germline V gene, CDR1 is SGDLS and CDR2 is YYNGEE. CDR3 length: 16 amino acids. The CDR3 sequence: CASSVAGGATFDEQFF. The DNA for the CDR3 is TGTGCCAGCAGCGTAGCTGGCGGGGCGACCTTCGATGAGCAGTTCTTC.

CDR3 sequence: CASRRQGVSNQPQHF. CDR3 coding DNA: TGTGCCAGCAGGAGACAGGGGGTTAGCAATCAGCCCCAGCATTTT. The chain is built from TRBV28 and TRBJ1-5, with 9 nucleotides matching TRBD1. The CDR3 runs 15 residues. J gave up 0 bases and V 6 bases, and 3 bases lay outside the gene matches. Germline V gene sequence: CDR1 MDHEN, CDR2 SYDVKM.

As regards this clone: Other DNA sequences in the sample encode the same CDR3. The chain carries TRBV4-2 and TRBJ2-1; D perhaps matches TRBD2 (6 bases). Germline V CDR1 and CDR2: LGHNA, YNFKEQ. Trimming cost V 0 bases and J 5 bases, with 11 bases left between them. The CDR3 totals 15 residues. DNA for the CDR3: TGTGCCAGCAGCCAAGATGGGGGGAGCCACAATGAGCAGTTCTTC. It codes for CASSQDGGSHNEQFF.